This T cell receptor (beta chain) was observed in a study of post-analysis software for immune sequencing data. Unique molecular identifiers tagged the TCR beta cDNA libraries. MiXCR, applied by TCRdb to the PCR reads, yields one record per CDR3 protein. Altogether hundreds of thousands of distinct CDR3 sequences are present, approximately 50% being singletons, with the ten largest covering approximately 4.3%. Comment on this clonotype: Its antigen remains unidentified.

CDR1 is SGHRS, CDR2 YFSETQ, per germline. Trimming at V came to 0 bases and at J to 2 bases, leaving 8 bases not matched to a gene. The CDR3 is 17 residues long. Study observations and caveats: There were five TRBV segments more frequent in patients than controls, and TRBV5-6, TRBV5-1 and TRBV20-1 were among them.

The source of this sequence is a girl aged 10-17 years with multiple sclerosis. Source material: blood. The V and J genes are TRBV5-1 and TRBJ2-1; TRBD2 matches at 7 bases. The CDR3 DNA reads as TGCGCCAGCAGCTTGGGCGGTGGGAGGGTTACCTACAATGAGCAGTTCTTC. It is translated as CASSLGGGRVTYNEQFF.